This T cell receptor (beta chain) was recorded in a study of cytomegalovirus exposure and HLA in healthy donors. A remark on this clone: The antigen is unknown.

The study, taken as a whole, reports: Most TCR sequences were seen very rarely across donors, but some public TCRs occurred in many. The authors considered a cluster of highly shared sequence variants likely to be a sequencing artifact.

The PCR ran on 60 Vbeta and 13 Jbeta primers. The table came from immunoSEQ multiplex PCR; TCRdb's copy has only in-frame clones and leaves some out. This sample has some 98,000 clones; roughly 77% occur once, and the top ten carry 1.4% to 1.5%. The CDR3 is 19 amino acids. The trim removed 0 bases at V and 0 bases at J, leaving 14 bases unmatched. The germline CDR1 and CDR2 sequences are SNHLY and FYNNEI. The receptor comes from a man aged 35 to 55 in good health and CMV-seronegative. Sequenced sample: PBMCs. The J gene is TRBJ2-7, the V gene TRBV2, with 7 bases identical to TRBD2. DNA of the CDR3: TGTGCCAGCAGTGAAGCGCTTCGGTATAGCGGGCATACCTCCTACGAGCAGTACTTC. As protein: CASSEALRYSGHTSYEQYF.